Following are 6 T cell receptor beta chains from one sample sequenced in a study of OX40 agonist ivuxolimab in advanced cancers. Produced via immunoSEQ multiplex PCR; TCRdb's table is partial and in-frame only. In the table there are over 30,000 clones, around 90% of which are singletons. Sequenced here: CD4+ or CD8+ T cells sorted from blood, sampled in a trial of the OX40 agonist ivuxolimab. The source is an adult with an advanced solid tumor such as melanoma, head and neck, liver or kidney cancer.

The chain joins TRBV7-9 to TRBJ2-5; 9 bases map to TRBD1. This CDR3 is 16 amino acids long. The trim removed 3 bases at V and 2 bases at J, leaving 7 bases unmatched. Germline loops: CDR1 SEHNR, CDR2 FQNEAQ (reference sequence). The CDR3 DNA sequence: TGTGCCAGCAGCTTTGACGGGACAGGGTGGCAAGAGACCCAGTACTTC. This translates into CASSFDGTGWQETQYF. The entire variable domain, with the rest obtained from reference TRBV7-9 and TRBJ2-5, is as follows: DTGVSQNPRHKITKRGQNVTFRCDPISEHNRLYWYRQTLGQGPEFLTYFQNEAQLEKSRLLSDRFSAERPKGSFSTLEIQRTEQGDSAMYLCASSFDGTGWQETQYFGPGTRLLVL.

The genes are TRBV19 and TRBJ2-3, with 7 bases identical to TRBD1. Per germline, CDR1 LNHDA and CDR2 SQIVND (reference sequence). V dropped 6 bases and J dropped 3; count of bases not matched to a gene: 9. CDR3 length: 15 amino acids. The CDR3 loop reads CASSEGAGATDTQYF. The CDR3, as DNA: TGTGCCAGTAGCGAGGGGGCAGGGGCAACAGATACGCAGTATTTT. Variable domain in full (rest from reference TRBV19 and TRBJ2-3): DGGITQSPKYLFRKEGQNVTLSCEQNLNHDAMYWYRQDPGQGLRLIYYSQIVNDFQKGDIAEGYSVSREKKESFPLTVTSAQKNPTAFYLCASSEGAGATDTQYFGPGTRLTVL.

Written as DNA, the CDR3 is TGTGCCAGCAGCTTAAACCGGGGAGAGACCCAGTACTTC. Translating it yields CASSLNRGETQYF. The V call is TRBV7-3, the J call TRBJ2-5, with a weak D call TRBD2 (5 bases). Germline CDR1 SGHTA, CDR2 FQGTGA. V lost 1 base and J 4 bases, leaving 7 bases between the germline ends. The CDR3 consists of 13 residues.

The CDR3 loop is CASSILDRGGYQPQHF. In DNA, the CDR3 is TGTGCCAGTAGTATTCTGGACAGAGGGGGCTATCAGCCCCAGCATTTT. The gene calls are TRBV19 and TRBJ1-5, with 7 bases that match TRBD1. The germline gives CDR1 LNHDA, CDR2 SQIVND (reference sequence). The J segment lost 5 bases and the V segment lost 3 bases, leaving 10 bases of the junction unmatched. This CDR3 has 16 amino acids.

The rearrangement joins TRBV9 to TRBJ2-2; D is undetermined. The CDR3 runs to 12 residues. V was shortened by 1 base and J by 6 bases, with 4 bases between the two germline ends. The V gene's germline CDR1 is SGDLS and CDR2 YYNGEE. The CDR3 bases are TGTGCCAGCAGCGTATTCGCCGGGGAGCTGTTTTTT. Amino acid sequence: CASSVFAGELFF.

V and J are TRBV7-2 and TRBJ2-3; 9 nucleotides match TRBD1. Germline V gene lookup returns CDR1 SGHTA and CDR2 FQGNSA. After removal of 1 base from V and 6 bases from J, the junction contained 2 bases not matched to a gene. The CDR3 has 14 amino acids. The CDR3 region is CASSLGTGEDTQYF. The CDR3 coding sequence is TGTGCCAGCAGCTTAGGGACAGGGGAGGATACGCAGTATTTT.